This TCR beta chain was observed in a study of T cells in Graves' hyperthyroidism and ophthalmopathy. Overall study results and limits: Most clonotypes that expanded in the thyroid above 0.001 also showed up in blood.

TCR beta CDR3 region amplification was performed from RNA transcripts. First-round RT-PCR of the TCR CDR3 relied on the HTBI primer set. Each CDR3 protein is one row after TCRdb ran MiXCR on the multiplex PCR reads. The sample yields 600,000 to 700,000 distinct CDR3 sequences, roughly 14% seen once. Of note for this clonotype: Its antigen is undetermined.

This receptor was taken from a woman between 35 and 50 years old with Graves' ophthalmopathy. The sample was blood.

CDR3 residues: CASSPRQGLGAFF. The CDR3, as DNA: TGTGCCAGCAGCCCAAGACAGGGGCTGGGAGCTTTCTTT. The gene calls are TRBV7-8 and TRBJ1-1; 8 positions agree with TRBD1. Germline CDR1 is SGHVS and CDR2 is FQNEAQ. This CDR3 spans 13 amino acids. The ends lost 5 bases at V and 10 bases at J; junction bases unmatched: 9.